Presented here are 10 T cell receptor beta chains from one specimen sequenced in a study of CD8 T cells in Susac syndrome. After extraction with the RNeasy kit, 0.5 to 1 ug of the RNA was reverse transcribed using random hexamers. MiXCR, applied by TCRdb to the immunoSEQ multiplex PCR reads, yields one record per CDR3 protein. Found here are 150,000 to 200,000 distinct CDR3 sequences, approximately 94% of them singletons; the top ten hold 0.075% to 0.095%. The sample comprised CD4+ T cells from PBMCs. Receptors originate from a human donor with multiple sclerosis.

V is TRBV20-1 and J is TRBJ2-1; D might be TRBD1 or TRBD2, each matching 6 bases. The V and J ends lost 6 bases and 7 bases respectively, with 19 bases between them. From germline, CDR1 is DFQATT and CDR2 SNEGSKA (reference sequence). The CDR3 covers 14 residues. In nucleotides, the CDR3 is TGCAGTGCAGATCAGGGGCGCGGGATAAATGAGCAGTTCTTC. This sequence encodes CSADQGRGINEQFF.

This clonotype appeared once. This chain joins TRBV30 and TRBJ2-5; 7 bases match TRBD2. Trimming at V came to 3 bases and at J to 4 bases, leaving 8 bases not matched to a gene. Germline V gene sequence: CDR1 GTSNPN, CDR2 SVGIG (reference sequence). The CDR3 contains 14 residues. CDR3 DNA: TGTGCCTGGAGACGGGGGGAGTTGAGAGAGACCCAGTACTTC. This codes for CAWRRGELRETQYF.

The V gene is TRBV12-3 or TRBV12-4, the J gene TRBJ2-7; 10 bases are shared with TRBD1. CDR3 size: 16 residues. The V and J ends lost 4 bases and 5 bases, in that order; junction bases with no gene match: 11. DNA of the CDR3: TGTGCCAGCAGTTCAACCGGGACAGGGGAAGGAAACGAGCAGTACTTC. Protein sequence: CASSSTGTGEGNEQYF.

CDR3: CSASGQEKVGELFF. The CDR3, as DNA: TGCAGTGCTTCGGGACAGGAGAAGGTCGGGGAGCTGTTTTTT. The rearrangement joins TRBV20-1 to TRBJ2-2, with TRBD1 matching over 8 bases. The CDR3 is made up of 14 amino acids. From germline, CDR1 is DFQATT and CDR2 SNEGSKA (reference sequence). V trimming: 5 bases; J trimming: 7 bases; junction bases outside the gene matches: 9.

J is TRBJ2-7 and V is TRBV4-2; possible D gene TRBD2, 5 bases. Trimming left V 1 base short and J 3 bases short, with 10 bases between. The CDR3 extends over 14 amino acids. The germline CDR1 and CDR2 sequences are LGHNA and YNFKEQ. The CDR3 spells CASSQVAGNYEQYF. CDR3 bases: TGTGCCAGCAGCCAAGTGGCGGGCAACTACGAGCAGTACTTC.

The rearrangement uses TRBV4-1 and TRBJ2-3, with TRBD2 identical over 8 bases. V trimming: 1 base; J trimming: 2 bases; junction bases outside the gene matches: 8. Germline CDR1 reads MGHRA; CDR2 reads YSYEKL. The CDR3 has 17 amino acids. CDR3 amino acids: CASSQGRLAIPTDTQYF. The CDR3 bases are TGCGCCAGCAGCCAAGGGAGACTAGCGATTCCCACAGATACGCAGTATTTT.

The chain uses TRBV12-3 or TRBV12-4 and TRBJ1-1; D is uncertain. This CDR3 contains 16 residues. V was clipped by 6 bases and J by 0 bases, with 17 bases between them. CDR3 sequence: CASSLNGRILNTEAFF. In nucleotides, the CDR3 is TGTGCCAGCAGCCTAAACGGACGGATCCTGAACACTGAAGCTTTCTTT.

This chain links TRBV4-2 with TRBJ2-7; TRBD2 matches at 9 bases. Unmatched junction bases numbered 11, after V lost 3 bases and J lost 5 bases. The CDR3 runs 16 residues. The germline V gene has CDR1 LGHNA and CDR2 YNFKEQ. The CDR3 DNA is TGTGCCAGCAGCCAGGTTAGCGGGAGAGGGAGAAACGAGCAGTACTTC. Translating it yields CASSQVSGRGRNEQYF.

The chain couples TRBV4-3 to TRBJ2-3; 7 nucleotides agree with TRBD2. Unmatched junction bases numbered 10, after V lost 5 bases and J lost 2 bases. CDR1 LGHNA and CDR2 YSLEER come from the germline V gene. This CDR3 region has 16 residues. CDR3 amino acids: CASSAVGEGFTDTQYF. As DNA, the CDR3 is TGCGCCAGCAGCGCCGTAGGGGAGGGGTTCACAGATACGCAGTATTTT.

The rearrangement joins TRBV20-1 to TRBJ2-5; D is unresolved. The CDR3 extends over 14 amino acids. V shed 4 bases and J shed 4 bases, with 16 bases lying between them. Germline-derived CDR1 and CDR2 are DFQATT and SNEGSKA (reference sequence). The CDR3 here is CSANSGLERETQYF. The CDR3 DNA reads as TGCAGTGCTAATTCGGGCCTTGAGAGAGAGACCCAGTACTTC.